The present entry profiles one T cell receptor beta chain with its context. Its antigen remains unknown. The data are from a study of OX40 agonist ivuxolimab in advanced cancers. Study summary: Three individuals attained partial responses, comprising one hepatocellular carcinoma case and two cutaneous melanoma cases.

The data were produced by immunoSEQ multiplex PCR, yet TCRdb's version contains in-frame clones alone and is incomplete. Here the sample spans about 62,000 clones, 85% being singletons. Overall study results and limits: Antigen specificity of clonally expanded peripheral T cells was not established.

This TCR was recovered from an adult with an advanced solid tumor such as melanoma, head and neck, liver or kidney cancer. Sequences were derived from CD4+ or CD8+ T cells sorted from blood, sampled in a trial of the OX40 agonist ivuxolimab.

For the CDR3, the DNA is TGTGCCAGCAGTGACAGGGGGCCTCTTGGCTACACCTTC. This sequence encodes CASSDRGPLGYTF. The chain is built from TRBV6-1 and TRBJ1-2; 8 bases map to TRBD1. V shed 3 bases and J 7 bases; nucleotides not matched to a gene: 4. This CDR3 contains 13 residues. Germline assignment: CDR1 MNHNS and CDR2 SASEGT.